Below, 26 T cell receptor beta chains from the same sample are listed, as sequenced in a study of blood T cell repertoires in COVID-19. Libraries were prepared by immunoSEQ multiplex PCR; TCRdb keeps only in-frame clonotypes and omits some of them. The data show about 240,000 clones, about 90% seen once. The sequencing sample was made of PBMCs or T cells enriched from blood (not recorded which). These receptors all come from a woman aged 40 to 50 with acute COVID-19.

DNA of the CDR3: TGTGCCAGCCGATCAGACAATGAGCAGTTCTTC. This translates into CASRSDNEQFF. The rearrangement links TRBV10-3 to TRBJ2-1; D is uncertain. The V end was cut by 10 bases, the J end by 5 bases, with 9 bases between. Germline V gene sequence: CDR1 ENHRY, CDR2 SYGVKD. This CDR3 has 11 amino acids.

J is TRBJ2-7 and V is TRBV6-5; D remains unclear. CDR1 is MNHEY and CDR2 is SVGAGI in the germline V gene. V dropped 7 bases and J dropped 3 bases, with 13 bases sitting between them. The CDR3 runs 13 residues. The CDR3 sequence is CASMSLDDYEQYF. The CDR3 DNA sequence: TGTGCCAGCATGTCCCTAGATGACTACGAGCAGTACTTC.

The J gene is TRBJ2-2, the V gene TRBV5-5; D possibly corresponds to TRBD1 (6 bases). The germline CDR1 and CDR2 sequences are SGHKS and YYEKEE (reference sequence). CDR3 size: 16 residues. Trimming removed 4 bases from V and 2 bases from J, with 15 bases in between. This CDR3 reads CASSTLTGVNTGELFF. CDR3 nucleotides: TGTGCCAGCAGCACGCTGACAGGAGTTAACACCGGGGAGCTGTTTTTT.

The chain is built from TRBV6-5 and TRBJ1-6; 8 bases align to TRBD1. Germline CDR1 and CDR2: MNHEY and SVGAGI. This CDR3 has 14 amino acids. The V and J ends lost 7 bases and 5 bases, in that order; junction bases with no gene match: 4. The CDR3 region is CASKQGVNNSPLHF. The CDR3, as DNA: TGTGCCAGCAAACAGGGGGTCAATAATTCACCCCTCCACTTT.

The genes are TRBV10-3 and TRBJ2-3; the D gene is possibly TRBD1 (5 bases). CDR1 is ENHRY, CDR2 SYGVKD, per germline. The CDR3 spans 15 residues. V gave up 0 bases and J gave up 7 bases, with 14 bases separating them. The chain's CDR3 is CAISESAQGANTQYF. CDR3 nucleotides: TGTGCCATCAGTGAGTCTGCCCAGGGTGCCAATACGCAGTATTTT.

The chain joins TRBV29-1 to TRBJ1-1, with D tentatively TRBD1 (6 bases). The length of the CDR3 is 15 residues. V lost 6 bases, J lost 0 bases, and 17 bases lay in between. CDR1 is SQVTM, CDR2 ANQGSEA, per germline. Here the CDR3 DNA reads TGCAGCGTAGTTGTCCCGGGACACCTGAACACTGAAGCTTTCTTT. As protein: CSVVVPGHLNTEAFF.

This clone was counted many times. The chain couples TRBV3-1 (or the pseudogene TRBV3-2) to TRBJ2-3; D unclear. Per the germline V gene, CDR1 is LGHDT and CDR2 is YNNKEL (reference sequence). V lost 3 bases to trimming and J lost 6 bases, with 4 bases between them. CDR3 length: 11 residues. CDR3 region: CASSQSDTQYF. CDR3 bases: TGTGCCAGCAGCCAGTCGGATACGCAGTATTTT.

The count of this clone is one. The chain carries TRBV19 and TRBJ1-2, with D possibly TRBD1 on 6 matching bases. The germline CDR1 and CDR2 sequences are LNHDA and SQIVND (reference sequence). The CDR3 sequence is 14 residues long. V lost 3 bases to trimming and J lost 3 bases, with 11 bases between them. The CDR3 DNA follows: TGTGCCAGTAGTATCAGGGGTTCCGACTATGGCTACACCTTC. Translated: CASSIRGSDYGYTF.

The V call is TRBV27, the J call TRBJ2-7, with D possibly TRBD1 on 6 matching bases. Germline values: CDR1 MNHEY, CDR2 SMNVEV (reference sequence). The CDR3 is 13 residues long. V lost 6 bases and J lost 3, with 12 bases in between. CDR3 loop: CASSPGEGYEQYF. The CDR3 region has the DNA TGTGCCAGCAGCCCAGGGGAAGGCTACGAGCAGTACTTC.

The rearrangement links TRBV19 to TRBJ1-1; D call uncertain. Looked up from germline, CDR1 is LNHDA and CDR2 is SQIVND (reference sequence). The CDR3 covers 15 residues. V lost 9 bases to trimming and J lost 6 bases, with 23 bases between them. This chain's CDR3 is CASSGQNGLRAEAFF. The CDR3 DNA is TGTGCCAGCAGTGGGCAAAACGGGTTGAGGGCTGAAGCTTTCTTT.

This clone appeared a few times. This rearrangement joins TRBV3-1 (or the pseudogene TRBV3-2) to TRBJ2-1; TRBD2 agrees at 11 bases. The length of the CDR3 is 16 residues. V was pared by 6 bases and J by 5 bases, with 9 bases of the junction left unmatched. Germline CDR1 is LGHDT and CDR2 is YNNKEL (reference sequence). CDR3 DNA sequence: TGTGCCAGCAGGGAGTTAGCGGGAGGGAAAAACAATGAGCAGTTCTTC. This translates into CASRELAGGKNNEQFF.

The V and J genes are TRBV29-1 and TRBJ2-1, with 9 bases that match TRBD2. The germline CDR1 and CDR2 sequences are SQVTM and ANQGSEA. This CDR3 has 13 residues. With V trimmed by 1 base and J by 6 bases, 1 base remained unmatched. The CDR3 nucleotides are TGCAGCGTTGAAGGGGGACTAGCCAATGAGCAGTTCTTC. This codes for CSVEGGLANEQFF.

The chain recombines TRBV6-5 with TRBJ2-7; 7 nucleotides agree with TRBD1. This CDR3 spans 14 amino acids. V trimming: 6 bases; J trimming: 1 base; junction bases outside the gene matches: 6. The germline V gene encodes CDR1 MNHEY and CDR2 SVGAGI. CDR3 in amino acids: CASRTVGQSYEQYF. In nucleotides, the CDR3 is TGTGCCAGCAGAACTGTGGGACAGTCCTACGAGCAGTACTTC.

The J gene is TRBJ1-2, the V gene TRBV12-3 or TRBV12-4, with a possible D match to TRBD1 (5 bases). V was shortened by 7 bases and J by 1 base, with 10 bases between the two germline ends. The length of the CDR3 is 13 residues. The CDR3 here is CASTAGGNYGYTF. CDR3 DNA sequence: TGTGCCAGCACCGCCGGGGGTAACTATGGCTACACCTTC.

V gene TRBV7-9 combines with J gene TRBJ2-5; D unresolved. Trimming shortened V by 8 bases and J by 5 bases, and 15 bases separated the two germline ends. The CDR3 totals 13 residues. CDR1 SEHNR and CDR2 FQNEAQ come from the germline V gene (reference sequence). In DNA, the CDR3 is TGTGCCAGCGAGCCGGGTCACGGGGAGACCCAGTACTTC. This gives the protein CASEPGHGETQYF. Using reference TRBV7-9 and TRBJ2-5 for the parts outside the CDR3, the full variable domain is DTGVSQNPRHKITKRGQNVTFRCDPISEHNRLYWYRQTLGQGPEFLTYFQNEAQLEKSRLLSDRFSAERPKGSFSTLEIQRTEQGDSAMYLCASEPGHGETQYFGPGTRLLVL.

This chain's CDR3 is CASSSWGYTGEGYTF. The DNA for the CDR3 is TGTGCCAGCAGCTCCTGGGGCTATACAGGGGAAGGCTACACCTTC. The rearrangement uses TRBV7-9 and TRBJ1-2, with 7 bases matching TRBD1. V lost 4 bases and J lost 8; bases outside the gene matches: 13. There are 15 residues in the CDR3. CDR1 is SEHNR and CDR2 is FQNEAQ in the germline V gene (reference sequence).

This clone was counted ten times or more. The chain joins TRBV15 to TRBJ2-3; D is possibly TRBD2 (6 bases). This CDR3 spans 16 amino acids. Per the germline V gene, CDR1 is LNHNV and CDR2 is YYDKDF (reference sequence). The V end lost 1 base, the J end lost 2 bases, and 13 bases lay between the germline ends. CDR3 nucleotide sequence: TGTGCCACCAGCAGAGGTAGCGGCTCTGTCACAGATACGCAGTATTTT. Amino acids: CATSRGSGSVTDTQYF.

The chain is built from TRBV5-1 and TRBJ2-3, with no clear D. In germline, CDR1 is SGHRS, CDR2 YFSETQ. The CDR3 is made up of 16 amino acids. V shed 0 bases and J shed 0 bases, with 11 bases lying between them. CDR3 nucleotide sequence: TGCGCCAGCAGCTTGGGGAGCTCCTTCAGCACAGATACGCAGTATTTT. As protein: CASSLGSSFSTDTQYF.

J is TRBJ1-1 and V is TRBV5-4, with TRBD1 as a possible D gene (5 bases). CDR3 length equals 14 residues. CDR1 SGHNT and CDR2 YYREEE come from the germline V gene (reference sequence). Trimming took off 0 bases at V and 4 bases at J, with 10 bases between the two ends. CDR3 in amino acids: CASSLAAGPTEAFF. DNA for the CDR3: TGTGCCAGCAGCTTGGCGGCAGGGCCCACTGAAGCTTTCTTT.

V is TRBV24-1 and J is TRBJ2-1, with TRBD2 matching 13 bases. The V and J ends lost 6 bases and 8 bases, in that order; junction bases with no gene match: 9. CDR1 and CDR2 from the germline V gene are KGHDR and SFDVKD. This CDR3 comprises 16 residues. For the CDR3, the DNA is TGTGCCACCAGTTCCGGACTAGCGGGAGTGGTATATGAGCAGTTCTTC. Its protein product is CATSSGLAGVVYEQFF.

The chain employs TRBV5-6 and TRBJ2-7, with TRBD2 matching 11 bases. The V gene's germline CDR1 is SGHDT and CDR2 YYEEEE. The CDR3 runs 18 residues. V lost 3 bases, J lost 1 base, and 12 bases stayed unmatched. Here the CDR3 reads CASSSRATLAGGSYEQYF. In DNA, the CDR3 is TGTGCCAGCAGCTCTCGGGCTACTTTAGCGGGAGGGTCCTACGAGCAGTACTTC.

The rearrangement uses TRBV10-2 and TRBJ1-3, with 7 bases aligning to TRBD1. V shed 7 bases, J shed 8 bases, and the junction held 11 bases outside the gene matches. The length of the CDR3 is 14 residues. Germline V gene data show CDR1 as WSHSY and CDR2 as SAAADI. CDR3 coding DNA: TGCGCCAGCAACGGGGACAGCCGACGGGACACCATATATTTT. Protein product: CASNGDSRRDTIYF.

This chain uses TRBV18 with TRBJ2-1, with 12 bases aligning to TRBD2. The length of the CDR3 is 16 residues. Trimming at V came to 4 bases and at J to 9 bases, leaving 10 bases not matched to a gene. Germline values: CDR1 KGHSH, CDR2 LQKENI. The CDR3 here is CASSHRLAGDDPEQFF. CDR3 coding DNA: TGTGCCAGCTCACACAGACTAGCGGGAGATGATCCTGAGCAGTTCTTC.

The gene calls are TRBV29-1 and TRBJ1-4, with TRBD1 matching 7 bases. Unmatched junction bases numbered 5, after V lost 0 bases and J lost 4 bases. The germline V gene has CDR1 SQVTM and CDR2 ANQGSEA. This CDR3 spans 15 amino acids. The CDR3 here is CSVEEGGGLNEKLFF. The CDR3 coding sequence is TGCAGCGTTGAAGAAGGAGGGGGCCTTAATGAAAAACTGTTTTTT.

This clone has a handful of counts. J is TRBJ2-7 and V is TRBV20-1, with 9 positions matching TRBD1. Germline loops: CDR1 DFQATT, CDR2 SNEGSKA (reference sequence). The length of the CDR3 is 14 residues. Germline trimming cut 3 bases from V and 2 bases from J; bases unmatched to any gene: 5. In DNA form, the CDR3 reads TGCAGTGCTAGTACAGGGGGCACTGCCTACGAGCAGTACTTC. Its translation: CSASTGGTAYEQYF.

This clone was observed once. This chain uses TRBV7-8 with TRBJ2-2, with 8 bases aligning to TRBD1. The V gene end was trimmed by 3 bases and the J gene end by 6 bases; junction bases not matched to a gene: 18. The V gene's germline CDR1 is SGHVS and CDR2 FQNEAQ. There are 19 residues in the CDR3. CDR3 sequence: CASSFAVWVPGTGAGELFF. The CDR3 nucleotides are TGTGCCAGCAGCTTTGCGGTGTGGGTCCCCGGGACAGGTGCCGGGGAGCTGTTTTTT.